This T cell receptor beta chain was captured in a study of T cell changes during pregnancy in multiple sclerosis. Using immunoSEQ multiplex PCR, the repertoire was profiled, and TCRdb retains in-frame clones only, with some absent. The sample includes about 55,000 clones, roughly 94% of them seen just once. After removal of 3 bases from V and 3 bases from J, the junction contained 0 bases not matched to a gene. Germline V gene data show CDR1 as MNHEY and CDR2 as SMNVEV (reference sequence). The CDR3 contains 14 residues. The input for sequencing was CD8+ T cells from peripheral blood mononuclear cells, taken after pregnancy. The chain is built from TRBV27 and TRBJ2-3, with 10 bases lining up with TRBD2. The clonotype comes from a female donor with multiple sclerosis, enrolled in a pregnancy study. This chain's CDR3 is CASSFSGRTDTQYF. The CDR3 DNA follows: TGTGCCAGCAGTTTTAGCGGGAGGACAGATACGCAGTATTTT.